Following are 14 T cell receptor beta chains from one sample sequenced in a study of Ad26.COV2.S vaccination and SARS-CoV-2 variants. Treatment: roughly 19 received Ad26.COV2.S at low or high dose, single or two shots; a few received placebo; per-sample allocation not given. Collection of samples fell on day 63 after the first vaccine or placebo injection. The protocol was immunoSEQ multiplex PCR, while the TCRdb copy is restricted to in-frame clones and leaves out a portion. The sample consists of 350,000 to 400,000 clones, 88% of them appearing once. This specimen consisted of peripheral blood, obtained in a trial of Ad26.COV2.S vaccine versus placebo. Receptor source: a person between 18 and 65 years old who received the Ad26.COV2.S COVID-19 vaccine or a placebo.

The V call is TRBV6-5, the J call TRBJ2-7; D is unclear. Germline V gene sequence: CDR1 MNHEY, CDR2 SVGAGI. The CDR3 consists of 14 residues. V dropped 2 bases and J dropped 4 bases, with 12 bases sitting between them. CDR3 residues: CASSYRPSPYEQYF. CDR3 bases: TGTGCCAGCAGTTACCGGCCCAGCCCTTACGAGCAGTACTTC.

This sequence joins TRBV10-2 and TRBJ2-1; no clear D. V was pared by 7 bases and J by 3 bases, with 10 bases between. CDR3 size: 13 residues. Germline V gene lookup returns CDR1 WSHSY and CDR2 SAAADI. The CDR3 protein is CASKEGFYNEQFF. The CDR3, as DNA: TGCGCCAGCAAGGAAGGGTTCTACAATGAGCAGTTCTTC.

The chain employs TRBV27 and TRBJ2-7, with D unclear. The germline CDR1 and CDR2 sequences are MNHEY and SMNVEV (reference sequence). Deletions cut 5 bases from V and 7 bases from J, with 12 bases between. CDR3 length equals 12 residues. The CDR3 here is CASSPTSVEQYF. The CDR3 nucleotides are TGTGCCAGCAGTCCAACCTCCGTGGAGCAGTACTTC.

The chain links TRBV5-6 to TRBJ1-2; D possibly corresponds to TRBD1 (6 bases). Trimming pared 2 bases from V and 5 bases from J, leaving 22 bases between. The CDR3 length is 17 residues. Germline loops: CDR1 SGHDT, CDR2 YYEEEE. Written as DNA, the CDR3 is TGTGCCAGCAGCTTTCAGGGAAGGGGGTTAGTTCCTTATGGCTACACCTTC. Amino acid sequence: CASSFQGRGLVPYGYTF.

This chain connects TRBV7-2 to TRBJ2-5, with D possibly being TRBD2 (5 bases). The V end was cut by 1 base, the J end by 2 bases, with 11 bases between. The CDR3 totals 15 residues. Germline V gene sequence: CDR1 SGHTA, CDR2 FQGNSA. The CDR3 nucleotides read TGTGCCAGCAGCTTAGGAGGGTCGCTACAAGAGACCCAGTACTTC. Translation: CASSLGGSLQETQYF.

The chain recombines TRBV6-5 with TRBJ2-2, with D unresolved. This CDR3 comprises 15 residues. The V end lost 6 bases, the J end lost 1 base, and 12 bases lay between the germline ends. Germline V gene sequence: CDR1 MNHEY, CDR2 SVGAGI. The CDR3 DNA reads TGTGCCAGCAGCCCGGAGCGTATGAACACCGGGGAGCTGTTTTTT. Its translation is CASSPERMNTGELFF.

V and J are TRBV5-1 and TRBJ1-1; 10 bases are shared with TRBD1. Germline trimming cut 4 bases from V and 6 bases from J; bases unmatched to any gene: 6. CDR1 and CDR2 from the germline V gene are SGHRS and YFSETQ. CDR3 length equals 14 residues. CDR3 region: CASSPLGQGAEAFF. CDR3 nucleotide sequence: TGCGCCAGCAGCCCGCTAGGACAGGGGGCTGAAGCTTTCTTT.

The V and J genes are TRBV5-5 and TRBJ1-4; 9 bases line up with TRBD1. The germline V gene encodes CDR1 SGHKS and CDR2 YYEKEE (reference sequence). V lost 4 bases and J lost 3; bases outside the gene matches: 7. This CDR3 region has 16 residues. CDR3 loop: CASSLTGGTANEKLFF. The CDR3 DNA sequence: TGTGCCAGCAGCCTTACAGGGGGCACAGCTAATGAAAAACTGTTTTTT.

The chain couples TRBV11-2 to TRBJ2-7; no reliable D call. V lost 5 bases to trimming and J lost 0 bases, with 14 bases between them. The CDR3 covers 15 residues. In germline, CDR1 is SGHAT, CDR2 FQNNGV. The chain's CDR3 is CASSRTGETSYEQYF. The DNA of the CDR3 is TGTGCCAGCAGCCGCACCGGTGAGACCTCCTACGAGCAGTACTTC.

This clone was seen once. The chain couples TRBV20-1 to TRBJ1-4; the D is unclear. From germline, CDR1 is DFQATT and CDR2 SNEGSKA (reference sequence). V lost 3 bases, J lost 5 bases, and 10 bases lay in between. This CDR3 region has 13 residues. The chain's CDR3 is CSASGQGNEKLFF. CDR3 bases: TGCAGTGCTAGTGGGCAAGGAAATGAAAAACTGTTTTTT.

The CDR3: CASTSGNTIYF. Here the CDR3 DNA reads TGTGCCAGTACGTCCGGAAACACCATATATTTT. This rearrangement joins TRBV6-5 to TRBJ1-3, with no clear D. V was pared by 9 bases and J by 4 bases, with 7 bases between. This CDR3 is built from 11 residues. Germline loops: CDR1 MNHEY, CDR2 SVGAGI.

The CDR3, as DNA: TGTGCCAGCAGCCCCATACGGAGACCGAACACCGGGGAGCTGTTTTTT. Its protein is CASSPIRRPNTGELFF. This chain uses TRBV11-2 with TRBJ2-2; D gene ambiguous. CDR1 is SGHAT, CDR2 FQNNGV, per germline. Trimming stripped 5 bases from V and 0 bases from J, with 13 bases between. CDR3 length equals 16 residues.

The CDR3 nucleotides read TGTGCCAGCAGCAAAGCGAATCGGATGGCTAATGAAAAACTGTTTTTT. Amino acids: CASSKANRMANEKLFF. V and J are TRBV21-1 and TRBJ1-4. TRBV21-1 is a pseudogene segment. The CDR3 spans 16 residues.

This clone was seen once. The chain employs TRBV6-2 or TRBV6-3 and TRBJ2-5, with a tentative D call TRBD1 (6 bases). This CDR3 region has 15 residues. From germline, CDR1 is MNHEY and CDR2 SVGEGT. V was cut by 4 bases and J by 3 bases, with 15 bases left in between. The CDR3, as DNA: TGTGCCAGCAGTTGGGGGCAGGTCTTTGAAGAGACCCAGTACTTC. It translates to CASSWGQVFEETQYF.